These T cell receptor beta chains were read from a single sample in a study of T-cell memory formation after mild COVID-19. TCRdb reanalysed the 5' RACE reads using MiXCR and keeps one entry per CDR3 protein. The repertoire includes 300,000 to 350,000 distinct CDR3 sequences, 12% to 15% of them detected once, and approximately 21% sits in the top ten. The specimen was PBMCs or a T cell subset sorted from them (not recorded which). These TCRs come from a man younger than 35 who had mild COVID-19 (a few samples of this study predate the infection). Cell type and time point are not known. Both conserved end residues are part of each CDR3. The D gene is left open where the match is weak. Clone sizes are given selectively: once, few, many, or a class where the clone is expanded.

d_call clone_size j_call v_call cdr3_aa cdr3_nt
TRBD1 few TRBJ2-3 TRBV20-1 CSARLGQGAFYPPTDTQYF TGCAGTGCTAGACTAGGGCAGGGGGCTTTCTACCCCCCCACAGATACGCAGTATTTT
TRBD1 - TRBJ1-1 TRBV6-6 CASSYQGVNTEAFF TGTGCCAGCAGTTACCAGGGGGTGAACACTGAAGCTTTCTTT
- - TRBJ2-3 TRBV5-1 CASSLEQPVPPDTQYF TGCGCCAGCAGCTTGGAACAACCTGTCCCCCCAGATACGCAGTATTTT
TRBD1 few TRBJ2-7 TRBV7-2 CASSFSGGNYEQYF TGTGCCAGCAGCTTCTCAGGGGGCAACTACGAGCAGTACTTC
- - TRBJ1-1 TRBV5-1 CASSTQDVGNTEAFF TGCGCCAGCAGCACCCAGGACGTGGGAAACACTGAAGCTTTCTTT
- few TRBJ1-1 TRBV29-1 CSVGHHNTEAFF TGCAGCGTTGGACACCACAACACTGAAGCTTTCTTT
TRBD2 - TRBJ2-1 TRBV3-1 CASSHPTSGYNEQFF TGTGCCAGCAGCCACCCGACTAGCGGATACAATGAGCAGTTCTTC
- few TRBJ1-2 TRBV20-1 CSAVINYGYTF TGCAGTGCTGTTATTAACTATGGCTACACCTTC
TRBD2 few TRBJ2-3 TRBV6-5 CASSYRAGGYSTDTQYF TGTGCCAGCAGTTACCGAGCGGGGGGATATAGCACAGATACGCAGTATTTT
- - TRBJ1-6 TRBV21-1 CASSRRGSSYNSPLHF TGTGCCAGCAGCCGGCGGGGGAGCTCCTATAATTCACCCCTCCACTTT
TRBD2 few TRBJ2-5 TRBV12-3/TRBV12-4 CASSFGGLAETQYF TGTGCCAGCAGTTTTGGAGGACTAGCGGAGACCCAGTACTTC
TRBD1 few TRBJ2-3 TRBV7-2 CASSVTGSTDTQYF TGTGCCAGCAGCGTGACAGGGTCCACAGATACGCAGTATTTT
- few TRBJ2-5 TRBV5-1 CASSLGVREGSGETQYF TGCGCCAGCAGCTTGGGAGTTCGAGAAGGGAGTGGAGAGACCCAGTACTTC
- - TRBJ2-7 TRBV4-1 CASSQGTGSSSYEQYF TGCGCCAGCAGCCAAGGTACTGGGTCATCCTCCTACGAGCAGTACTTC
TRBD1 - TRBJ2-7 TRBV7-2 CASSLGQGCEQYF TGTGCCAGCAGCTTAGGACAGGGCTGCGAGCAGTACTTC
TRBD1 - TRBJ1-2 TRBV5-1 CASSEGQGGYGYTF TGCGCCAGCAGCGAGGGACAGGGCGGCTATGGCTACACCTTC
- few TRBJ2-7 TRBV28 CASSHTQQYF TGTGCCAGCAGCCATACACAGCAGTACTTC
- few TRBJ2-5 TRBV12-3/TRBV12-4 CASSPVGVGETQYF TGTGCCAGCAGCCCGGTCGGGGTGGGGGAGACCCAGTACTTC
- few TRBJ2-3 TRBV18 CASSPGARTDTQYF TGTGCCAGCTCACCTGGGGCGCGCACAGATACGCAGTATTTT
- many TRBJ2-5 TRBV4-3 CASSQEAARETQYF TGCGCCAGCAGCCAAGAGGCAGCTCGAGAGACCCAGTACTTC
- few TRBJ2-5 TRBV28 CASSEGERETQYF TGTGCCAGCAGCGAGGGGGAGAGGGAGACCCAGTACTTC
- - TRBJ2-7 TRBV5-1 CASSPGNTYEQYF TGCGCCAGCAGCCCGGGGAATACCTACGAGCAGTACTTC
- few TRBJ2-3 TRBV9 CASSVAQSTDTQYF TGTGCCAGCAGCGTAGCCCAGAGCACAGATACGCAGTATTTT
- - TRBJ1-2 TRBV20-1 CSARSPAGSDGYTF TGCAGTGCTAGATCGCCGGCAGGGAGTGATGGCTACACCTTC
- many TRBJ2-3 TRBV11-2 CASSFPLRGTDTQYF TGTGCCAGCAGCTTCCCTCTTCGTGGCACAGATACGCAGTATTTT
- - TRBJ1-2 TRBV3-1 CASSHRADYGYTF TGTGCCAGCAGCCACAGGGCGGACTATGGCTACACCTTC
- few TRBJ2-7 TRBV6-5 CASSYSYFRQGRQEVYEQYF TGTGCCAGCAGTTATAGTTATTTCCGGCAGGGGCGACAAGAAGTCTACGAGCAGTACTTC
TRBD1 once TRBJ2-2 TRBV15 CATSPTDRSTGELFF TGTGCCACCAGCCCTACGGACAGGTCCACCGGGGAGCTGTTTTTT
- many TRBJ2-5 TRBV7-2 CASRDYGGETQYF TGTGCCAGCCGTGACTATGGGGGGGAGACCCAGTACTTC
- many TRBJ1-4 TRBV7-2 CASSASGWGSRSNEKLFF TGTGCCAGCAGCGCAAGCGGCTGGGGTAGTCGCTCTAATGAAAAACTGTTTTTT
- many TRBJ2-5 TRBV20-1 CSAFRDMGKTQYF TGCAGTGCCTTTCGGGACATGGGGAAGACCCAGTACTTC
TRBD2 few TRBJ2-7 TRBV20-1 CSATGGLEQYF TGCAGTGCCACGGGGGGTCTCGAGCAGTACTTC
- - TRBJ2-7 TRBV3-1 CASSQVDAEQYF TGTGCCAGCAGCCAAGTTGATGCCGAGCAGTACTTC
- - TRBJ1-2 TRBV7-9 CASSHIPTWANYGYTF TGTGCCAGCAGTCATATCCCTACGTGGGCTAACTATGGCTACACCTTC
- - TRBJ2-3 TRBV5-1 CASSLASRDADTQYF TGCGCCAGCAGCCTTGCCAGTCGAGATGCAGATACGCAGTATTTT
TRBD2 - TRBJ2-7 TRBV20-1 CSASRPSGDYEQYF TGCAGTGCTAGTCGTCCTAGCGGGGATTACGAGCAGTACTTC
- few TRBJ2-2 TRBV25-1 CASTQQGRTGELFF TGTGCCAGCACCCAGCAGGGGCGCACCGGGGAGCTGTTTTTT
- - TRBJ2-5 TRBV7-9 CASSPTPEEETQYF TGTGCCAGCAGCCCTACCCCGGAGGAAGAGACCCAGTACTTC
- - TRBJ2-2 TRBV20-1 CSALSLGGNGELFF TGCAGTGCCCTCTCCCTAGGGGGGAACGGGGAGCTGTTTTTT
- many TRBJ2-1 TRBV3-1 CASSRGENNEQFF TGTGCCAGCAGCCGGGGGGAGAACAATGAGCAGTTCTTC
- - TRBJ2-5 TRBV20-1 CSASGGGEETQYF TGCAGTGCTAGTGGAGGAGGGGAAGAGACCCAGTACTTC
- few TRBJ1-5 TRBV6-2/TRBV6-3 CASSVTGDQPQHF TGTGCCAGCAGCGTGACGGGAGATCAGCCCCAGCATTTT
- - TRBJ2-7 TRBV7-8 CASSSMTVTSYEQYF TGTGCCAGCAGCTCTATGACAGTCACCTCCTACGAGCAGTACTTC
TRBD1 few TRBJ1-5 TRBV6-5 CASSYGVPGQGHQPQHF TGTGCCAGCAGTTACGGGGTGCCGGGACAGGGTCATCAGCCCCAGCATTTT
TRBD2 - TRBJ2-3 TRBV7-3 CASSLGGGGESDTQYF TGTGCCAGCAGCTTGGGCGGGGGGGGCGAATCAGATACGCAGTATTTT
TRBD1 many TRBJ1-1 TRBV5-4 CASSLGGTGEAFF TGTGCCAGCAGCTTGGGTGGGACAGGTGAAGCTTTCTTT
TRBD2 - TRBJ2-3 TRBV2 CARGDGLAAFAQYF TGTGCCAGAGGAGATGGGCTAGCGGCCTTCGCGCAGTATTTT
- many TRBJ2-3 TRBV4-3 CASSLEGMSTDTQYF TGCGCCAGCAGCCTAGAGGGCATGAGCACAGATACGCAGTATTTT
- - TRBJ1-5 TRBV5-1 CASSLGLSGAGQPQHF TGCGCCAGCAGCTTGGGCCTATCGGGGGCGGGTCAGCCCCAGCATTTT
- - TRBJ2-1 TRBV11-3 CASSSPRDGNEQFF TGTGCCAGCAGCTCCCCCCGGGACGGAAATGAGCAGTTCTTC
- - TRBJ2-1 TRBV7-2 CASLRINEQFF TGTGCCAGCTTGCGGATCAATGAGCAGTTCTTC
TRBD1 few TRBJ2-5 TRBV20-1 CSARERTGLETQYF TGCAGTGCTAGAGAGAGGACAGGGTTAGAGACCCAGTACTTC
TRBD1 few TRBJ2-1 TRBV4-3 CASSQDGTQGDIFF TGCGCCAGCAGCCAAGATGGAACCCAGGGGGATATTTTCTTC
- few TRBJ2-5 TRBV14 CASSQDRGWGKTQYF TGTGCCAGCAGCCAAGATCGAGGCTGGGGGAAGACCCAGTACTTC
- few TRBJ1-1 TRBV7-6 CASSAGGGRTEAFF TGTGCCAGCAGCGCCGGGGGGGGACGGACTGAAGCTTTCTTT